The 28 T cell receptor beta chains presented below share a single source sample, sequenced in a study of T cell repertoires in cytomegalovirus infection (dated by TCRdb to between 2017 and 2020). Instrument on record: Illumina HiSeq 1500. The public reads were reprocessed in TCRdb via fastp at Q25 and MiXCR, keeping in-frame beta chains. Rows with a matching CDR3 protein are joined into one entry that keeps the most common DNA and genes. This sample lists more than 90,000 distinct CDR3 sequences; 10% were detected once. The ten largest clonotypes hold about 32% of the sample. The antigens of these receptors remain unknown. The specimen sequenced was PBMCs, sequenced either directly or after in vitro stimulation (not recorded which). These receptor sequences come from a human donor in good health (CMV status not recorded). Some clones in this sample may be carry-over from other donors' samples.

V and J are TRBV6-1 and TRBJ1-5; D gene uncertain. CDR1 is MNHNS and CDR2 is SASEGT in the germline V gene. The CDR3 loop spans 11 amino acids. With 1 base removed from V and 7 bases from J, the gap between germline ends came to 2 bases. The DNA for the CDR3 is TGTGCCAGCAGTGAAGAGCAGCCCCAGCATTTT. Protein: CASSEEQPQHF.

The rearrangement links TRBV30 to TRBJ1-1; D possibly corresponds to TRBD1 (5 bases). Between the trimmed V and J ends, which lost 4 bases and 2 bases, there was a span of 14 bases. CDR1 and CDR2 from the germline V gene are GTSNPN and SVGIG (reference sequence). The CDR3 is 14 residues long. The CDR3 loop is CAWTRPQGNTEAFF. As DNA, the CDR3 is TGTGCCTGGACCCGCCCGCAGGGTAACACTGAAGCTTTCTTT.

As regards this clonotype: This may arise from a read error, as a much more abundant clone is one base away. The V and J genes are TRBV6-6 and TRBJ1-1, with TRBD1 as a possible D gene (6 bases). Germline CDR1 MNHNY, CDR2 SVGAGI (reference sequence). The CDR3 spans 15 residues. CDR3 sequence: CARSSAPQGNTEAFF. CDR3 coding DNA: TGTGCCAGAAGTTCTGCCCCACAGGGGAACACTGAAGCTTTCTTT.

J is TRBJ1-5 and V is TRBV6-2 or TRBV6-3, with D uncertain. Trimming cost V 6 bases and J 4 bases, with 13 bases left between them. The germline gives CDR1 MNHEY, CDR2 SVGEGT. The CDR3 is made up of 14 amino acids. The CDR3 DNA reads as TGTGCCAGCAGAACAGTTACGGGGAATCAGCCCCAGCATTTT. Protein sequence: CASRTVTGNQPQHF.

This clonotype was detected many times. This chain uses TRBV7-2 with TRBJ1-5; the D gene is possibly TRBD1 (6 bases). V lost 4 bases to trimming and J lost 0 bases, with 13 bases between them. CDR1 and CDR2 (germline): SGHTA, FQGNSA. The length of the CDR3 is 16 residues. This CDR3 reads CASSSGTFNSNQPQHF. The DNA of the CDR3 is TGTGCCAGCAGCTCCGGGACATTCAATAGCAATCAGCCCCAGCATTTT.

At least ten counts were recorded for this clonotype. The chain has TRBV6-6 and TRBJ2-1; TRBD1 agrees at 9 bases. Germline V gene lookup returns CDR1 MNHNY and CDR2 SVGAGI (reference sequence). After removal of 2 bases from V and 7 bases from J, the junction contained 0 bases not matched to a gene. This CDR3 has 13 amino acids. The CDR3 protein is CASSYDRGNEQFF. CDR3 DNA: TGTGCCAGCAGTTACGACAGGGGGAATGAGCAGTTCTTC.

The rearrangement uses TRBV6-2 or TRBV6-3 and TRBJ2-6; D might be TRBD2 (5 bases). V lost 6 bases and J lost 2, with 8 bases in between. The CDR3 runs 14 residues. Germline V lookup: CDR1 MNHEY, CDR2 SVGEGT. In DNA form, the CDR3 reads TGTGCCAGCAGACAAGCGGCTGGGGCCAACGTCCTGACTTTC. This gives the protein CASRQAAGANVLTF.

This clonotype was seen at least ten times. J is TRBJ2-3 and V is TRBV7-7; the match to TRBD2 covers 10 bases. Germline loops: CDR1 SSHAT, CDR2 FNYEAQ (reference sequence). The CDR3 loop spans 19 amino acids. Losses at the gene ends were 2 bases for V and 2 bases for J; bases not matched to a gene: 13. CDR3 nucleotide sequence: TGTGCCAGCAGCTTATCTCCCCTCTTCGGACTAGCGGTCACAGATACGCAGTATTTT. Amino acid sequence: CASSLSPLFGLAVTDTQYF.

This clonotype was picked up many times. This sequence joins TRBV5-6 and TRBJ1-1, with a possible D match to TRBD1 (5 bases). The CDR3 has 11 residues. Germline V gives CDR1 SGHDT, CDR2 YYEEEE. V dropped 3 bases and J dropped 6 bases, with 6 bases sitting between them. The CDR3 coding sequence is TGTGCCAGCAGCTGGGGACCTGAAGCTTTCTTT. Protein: CASSWGPEAFF.

The gene calls are TRBV28 and TRBJ2-3, with D uncertain. The CDR3 contains 12 residues. Per the germline V gene, CDR1 is MDHEN and CDR2 is SYDVKM. With 5 bases removed from V and 3 bases from J, the gap between germline ends came to 6 bases. CDR3 bases: TGTGCCAGCAGTCGAGAAACAGATACGCAGTATTTT. Residues: CASSRETDTQYF.

This clonotype was recorded many times. V and J are TRBV7-2 and TRBJ2-3, with 7 positions matching TRBD2. With 0 bases clipped from V and 4 bases from J, the junction kept 4 bases outside the gene matches. Germline V gene sequence: CDR1 SGHTA, CDR2 FQGNSA. This CDR3 has 15 residues. The chain's CDR3 is CASSLAGGSADTQYF. The CDR3 DNA sequence: TGTGCCAGCAGCTTAGCGGGAGGGAGCGCAGATACGCAGTATTTT.

This clonotype was observed at least ten times. The CDR3 coding sequence is TGTGCCAGTACCGGGGACAGGGCTCTCTATAGCAATCAGCCCCAGCATTTT. This translates into CASTGDRALYSNQPQHF. The J gene is TRBJ1-5, the V gene TRBV19; 9 positions match TRBD1. The CDR3 is 17 amino acids. With V trimmed by 7 bases and J by 0 bases, 10 bases remained unmatched. Germline values: CDR1 LNHDA, CDR2 SQIVND (reference sequence).

This clonotype was picked up many times. Here the CDR3 DNA reads TGTGCCAGCAGTTCTAGGGGGGGTGAGCAGTTCTTC. Protein: CASSSRGGEQFF. The chain links TRBV25-1 to TRBJ2-1; possible D gene TRBD2, 7 bases. Germline CDR1 reads MGHDK; CDR2 reads SYGVNS. V gave up 5 bases and J gave up 9 bases, with 11 bases separating them. The CDR3 covers 12 residues. Variable domain in full (rest from reference TRBV25-1 and TRBJ2-1): EADIYQTPRYLVIGTGKKITLECSQTMGHDKMYWYQQDPGMELHLIHYSYGVNSTEKGDLSSESTVSRIRTEHFPLTLESARPSHTSQYLCASSSRGGEQFFGPGTRLTVL.

J is TRBJ2-6 and V is TRBV7-4; TRBD1 matches 9 bases. The CDR3 runs to 16 residues. V lost 11 bases to trimming and J lost 2 bases; unmatched junction nucleotides: 10. Looked up from germline, CDR1 is SGHVT and CDR2 is SQSDAQ. The CDR3 reads CAVTGTGLAGANVLTF. CDR3 DNA sequence: TGTGCCGTCACCGGGACAGGGTTGGCTGGGGCCAACGTCCTGACTTTC.

This clonotype showed up just a few times. The CDR3 DNA follows: TGCGCCAGCAGCTTCGCAGGGGGAGTAGCCCAAGAGACCCAGTACTTC. It yields the protein CASSFAGGVAQETQYF. The chain carries TRBV5-1 and TRBJ2-5; 7 nucleotides agree with TRBD1. Germline V gives CDR1 SGHRS, CDR2 YFSETQ. The CDR3 length is 16 residues. V trimming: 2 bases; J trimming: 1 base; junction bases outside the gene matches: 8.

This clonotype was recorded at least ten times. The chain carries TRBV6-1 and TRBJ2-3, with 10 positions matching TRBD2. CDR1 is MNHNS, CDR2 SASEGT, per germline. The CDR3 runs 14 residues. V was clipped by 6 bases and J by 6 bases; unmatched bases: 6. The CDR3 loop reads CASSNSGRTDTQYF. The CDR3 region has the DNA TGTGCCAGCAGCAATAGCGGGAGGACGGATACGCAGTATTTT.

The sample holds many counts of this clonotype. The chain employs TRBV7-3 and TRBJ2-7, with 10 bases identical to TRBD1. V was clipped by 2 bases and J by 6 bases; unmatched bases: 10. The CDR3 consists of 16 residues. Germline loops: CDR1 SGHTA, CDR2 FQGTGA. The CDR3 loop is CASSLSPGQGPTEQYF. The CDR3 bases are TGTGCCAGCAGCTTATCCCCGGGACAGGGGCCAACCGAGCAGTACTTC.

The chain recombines TRBV5-5 with TRBJ1-4; 9 bases align to TRBD1. The CDR3 runs to 14 residues. From germline, CDR1 is SGHKS and CDR2 YYEKEE (reference sequence). V lost 1 base, J lost 8 bases, and 3 bases stayed unmatched. CDR3 bases: TGTGCCAGCAGCTTGACAGGGGGCCGAGAAAAACTGTTTTTT. It encodes CASSLTGGREKLFF.

This clonotype was counted ten times or more. The chain combines TRBV7-2 with TRBJ2-5; D call uncertain. The ends were cut back, 1 base at V and 3 bases at J, with 12 bases in the middle. Germline lookup yields CDR1 SGHTA and CDR2 FQGNSA. CDR3 length: 15 residues. This CDR3 reads CASSLGGTRKETQYF. The DNA for the CDR3 is TGTGCCAGCAGCTTAGGGGGAACCAGAAAAGAGACCCAGTACTTC. The variable domain in full, completed from reference TRBV7-2 and TRBJ2-5, reads GAGVSQSPSNKVTEKGKDVELRCDPISGHTALYWYRQSLGQGLEFLIYFQGNSAPDKSGLPSDRFSAERTGGSVSTLTIQRTQQEDSAVYLCASSLGGTRKETQYFGPGTRLLVL.

There are many counts of this clonotype. The chain recombines TRBV7-8 with TRBJ1-3; no reliable D call. Germline CDR1 is SGHVS and CDR2 is FQNEAQ. The V gene lost 4 bases and the J gene lost 4 bases, with 8 bases spanning the gap. This CDR3 is 13 amino acids long. The DNA of the CDR3 is TGTGCCAGCAGCTCAAGTTGGGGAAACACCATATATTTT. This sequence encodes CASSSSWGNTIYF.

This clonotype was counted at least ten times. The CDR3 is CASSLGATTIYEQYF. The CDR3 DNA reads as TGTGCCAGCAGCTTAGGAGCGACAACCATCTACGAGCAGTACTTC. The chain has TRBV7-7 and TRBJ2-7; D not resolved. The CDR3 has 15 residues. Looked up from germline, CDR1 is SSHAT and CDR2 is FNYEAQ (reference sequence). V was shortened by 1 base and J by 3 bases, with 13 bases between the two germline ends.

Concerning this clonotype itself: A much larger clone is a single base away; this may be a read error. DNA of the CDR3: TGTGCCACCAGTTATTTCCAGGGAAACGTTCGGACCGGGGAGCTGTTTTTT. This translates into CATSYFQGNVRTGELFF. This chain links TRBV6-2 or TRBV6-3 with TRBJ2-2; D perhaps matches TRBD1 (5 bases). From germline, CDR1 is MNHEY and CDR2 SVGEGT. This CDR3 contains 17 residues.

This clonotype has just a few counts. The genes are TRBV20-1 and TRBJ2-1, with no clear D. Germline values: CDR1 DFQATT, CDR2 SNEGSKA (reference sequence). The germline V and J ends were trimmed by 7 bases and 6 bases, with 19 bases remaining between them. The CDR3 covers 14 residues. The CDR3 sequence: CSVKKNPALNEQFF. Here the CDR3 DNA reads TGCAGTGTTAAGAAAAACCCGGCCCTCAATGAGCAGTTCTTC.

The genes are TRBV6-1 and TRBJ2-1; 10 bases map to TRBD2. V was clipped by 0 bases and J by 8 bases; unmatched bases: 7. The CDR3 has 16 residues. Germline CDR1 MNHNS, CDR2 SASEGT. The DNA of the CDR3 is TGTGCCAGCAGTGAAGCTACCACTAGCGGGAAGGATGAGCAGTTCTTC. Translating gives CASSEATTSGKDEQFF.

The chain employs TRBV10-3 and TRBJ2-5; TRBD2 agrees at 9 bases. Per germline, CDR1 ENHRY and CDR2 SYGVKD. The CDR3 consists of 18 residues. V lost 0 bases, J lost 2 bases, and 10 bases stayed unmatched. The CDR3 bases are TGTGCCATCAGTGAGTCTGTGACTAGCGGTTCGGGACAAGAGACCCAGTACTTC. Protein sequence: CAISESVTSGSGQETQYF.

This clonotype was seen repeatedly, ten times or more. This chain joins TRBV7-9 and TRBJ1-1; D is ambiguous. The CDR3 consists of 14 residues. V was pared by 1 base and J by 3 bases, with 9 bases between. In germline, CDR1 is SEHNR, CDR2 FQNEAQ (reference sequence). The CDR3 loop reads CASSLDGGDTEAFF. CDR3 DNA: TGTGCCAGCAGCTTAGACGGAGGAGACACTGAAGCTTTCTTT.

The V gene is TRBV19, the J gene TRBJ2-2; D gene uncertain. The CDR3 runs 13 residues. Germline CDR1 LNHDA, CDR2 SQIVND (reference sequence). The germline V and J ends were trimmed by 3 bases and 6 bases, with 8 bases remaining between them. CDR3 sequence: CASSIGLAGELFF. CDR3 sequence (DNA): TGTGCCAGTAGTATTGGATTGGCCGGGGAGCTGTTTTTT.

This clonotype was seen many times. The gene calls are TRBV28 and TRBJ2-3; 10 nucleotides line up with TRBD2. CDR1 and CDR2 (germline): MDHEN, SYDVKM. The trim removed 7 bases at V and 4 bases at J, leaving 8 bases unmatched. This CDR3 spans 15 amino acids. CDR3 loop: CASTSSGRIADTQYF. Written as DNA, the CDR3 is TGTGCCAGCACTTCTAGCGGGAGAATCGCAGATACGCAGTATTTT. The full variable domain, with the rest looked up from reference TRBV28 and TRBJ2-3, is DVKVTQSSRYLVKRTGEKVFLECVQDMDHENMFWYRQDPGLGLRLIYFSYDVKMKEKGDIPEGYSVSREKKERFSLILESASTNQTSMYLCASTSSGRIADTQYFGPGTRLTVL.